This T cell receptor (beta chain) was found in a study of response to subunit inactivated influenza vaccine. TCRdb reprocessed the RT-PCR reads via MiXCR and lists one record per CDR3 protein. The table has 650,000 to 800,000 distinct CDR3 sequences, approximately 14% seen once. General study findings and limits: After each seasonal influenza vaccination, few new T cells are recruited, the authors suggested.

Worth noting for this clonotype: Its antigen is unidentified.

This specimen consisted of PBMCs from blood, obtained 14 to 15 days before vaccination. The TCR sequence derives from a man in his fifties who received an inactivated influenza vaccine.

CDR3 nucleotides: TGCAGCGTTGGGGGGACAGGGGCATCAAGCTCCTACGAGCAGTACTTC. Amino acids: CSVGGTGASSSYEQYF. The chain recombines TRBV29-1 with TRBJ2-7, with 10 nucleotides matching TRBD1. CDR3 length equals 16 residues. Germline CDR1 SQVTM, CDR2 ANQGSEA. The ends lost 4 bases at V and 0 bases at J; junction bases unmatched: 9.